The entry below gives a single T cell receptor beta chain sequence along with its context. Its antigen remains undetermined. Base quality data are lacking; no much larger clone is found one base away. The CDR3 regions of human TCRbeta chains were subjected to immunosequencing. The study's own analysis went as follows. TCRs in the repertoires were compared against a reference library of SARS-CoV-2-specific TCRs that had been generated with the MIRA antigen-specificity platform. Breadth was defined as the fraction of unique TCRs that were SARS-CoV-2-associated, and depth was defined as the fraction of total T cells that were SARS-CoV-2-associated. Using the MIRA data, every spike-specific TCR was mapped to the spike region that the TCR reacted to and assigned to either a CD4 or a CD8 class. Log10-transformed breadth and depth values were compared by one-way ANOVA with Sidak's multiple comparisons tests. The source is immuneACCESS, and TCRdb retained only in-frame sequences with V and J called. Part of the clones is not carried over; for the studies checked, unresolved V genes explain less than half of this, and the remainder is unexplained. That table gives V, J and clone size, and the DNA gave D and trimming. In all, the sample holds some 150,000 clones, and around 83% of those were seen once. The top ten clonotypes cover 5.1% of the sample.

The data derive from a study of T cell responses to AZD1222 COVID-19 vaccine (dated by TCRdb to 2020 to 2023). With regard to the full study: A total of approximately 250 trial participants underwent TCR sequencing, of whom around 210 had received two doses of AZD1222 and about 26 had received two doses of the MenACWY control vaccine. Trial participants were enrolled by age into 18-55, 56-69 and 70-plus year subgroups, with 148, 28 and 57 TCR-sequenced participants respectively. Study-wide conclusions, independent of this receptor: Epitopes outside the regions mutated in the B.1.351 and B.1.1.7 variants were reportedly recognized by nearly half of the unique spike-specific TCRs. Because no day 14 peak-response samples were available, repertoires were characterized only after the peak T cell response. In the small 56-69-year group, the increase in depth fell short of significance, most likely because of low power. After two AZD1222 doses, both the breadth and the depth of spike-specific TCRs were significantly higher than at day 0 and than in MenACWY recipients. Participants were mostly white British, with more females than males. The authors suggested clonal diversity may have been underestimated. CD4 TCRs associated with the vaccine covered the entire spike protein, and the dominant responses were in regions 160-218 and 743-854. Conclusions about previously exposed vaccinees are limited because only six or seven AZD1222 recipients were SARS-CoV-2 seropositive at baseline.

Explained via the paper, the time point label denotes: about 28 days (+/-7) after the second vaccine dose. AZD1222 recipients whose second dose came at about 4 weeks and those whose second dose came at about 12 weeks were combined into one group, since spike-specific TCR depth and breadth did not differ between the two schedules. Vaccinee samples came from UK trials COV001 and COV002, including a single-blind randomized controlled phase 2/3 trial of AZD1222 (ChAdOx1 nCoV-19) in healthy adults. Trial participant PBMC samples were collected at day 0 and day 28 after the second dose for TCRbeta chain sequencing. From cysteine to phenylalanine, the CDR3 is 13 amino acids long. CDR3 DNA is the only sequence kept; it has 39 bases, read in frame from the first base. CDR1 and CDR2, looked up from the germline V gene, are MNHEY and SVGAGI. Trimming costs V 7 bases and J 1 base, and their ends lie 10 bases apart.

The specimen comprised peripheral blood, sampled 28 days after the second AZD1222 dose. The sequence came from an adult who received the AZD1222 COVID-19 vaccine. This chain joins TRBV6-5 to TRBJ1-1; a tentative D call is TRBD1 (5 bases match). CDR3 reads: CASKWGWNTEAFF. DNA sequence: TGTGCCAGCAAATGGGGCTGGAACACTGAAGCTTTCTTT.